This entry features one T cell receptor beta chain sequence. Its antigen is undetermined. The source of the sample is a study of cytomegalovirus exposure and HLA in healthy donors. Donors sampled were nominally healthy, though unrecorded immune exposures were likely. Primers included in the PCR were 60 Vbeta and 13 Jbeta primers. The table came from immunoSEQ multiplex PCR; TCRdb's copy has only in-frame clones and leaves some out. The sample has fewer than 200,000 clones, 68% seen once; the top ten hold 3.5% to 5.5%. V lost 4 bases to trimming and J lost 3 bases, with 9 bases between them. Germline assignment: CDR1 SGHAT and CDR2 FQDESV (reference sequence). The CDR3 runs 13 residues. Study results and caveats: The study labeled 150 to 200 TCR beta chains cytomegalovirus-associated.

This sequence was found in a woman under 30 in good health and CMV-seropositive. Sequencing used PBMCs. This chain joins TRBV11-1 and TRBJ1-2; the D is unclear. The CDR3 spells CASSSRTDYGYTF. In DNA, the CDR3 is TGTGCCAGCAGCTCCCGGACTGACTATGGCTACACCTTC.